Below, one T cell receptor beta chain is given with its context. This clonotype has a count of ten or more. Its specific antigen is unknown. Base quality data are lacking; no much larger clone is found one base away. The data originate from a study of patients with pleural tuberculosis (dated by TCRdb to between 2014 and 2016). The sequencer listed for this sample is Illumina Genome Analyzer IIx. The public reads were run again by TCRdb, first through fastp at Q25 and then through MiXCR, and only productive beta chains were kept. Each record represents a unique CDR3 protein, reported with the most common genes and DNA among its rows. The sample table records under 55,000 distinct CDR3 sequences; around 7% of these occur just once. The ten largest clonotypes hold 15% to 20% of the sample. Taken from cysteine to phenylalanine, the CDR3 has 14 residues. The only DNA kept is the CDR3, 42 bases in frame from the first base. V is pared back by 8 bases and J by 4 bases, with 14 bases lying between the germline termini. CDR1 SGHAT and CDR2 FQDESV were looked up in the germline V gene (reference sequence).

Recombination connected TRBV11-1 to TRBJ2-2; TRBD2 is a weak D gene call, 6 bases matching. The source of this sequence is a human donor with pleural tuberculosis. The CDR3: CASETGLPTGELFF. The DNA sequence follows: TGTGCCAGCGAAACGGGACTTCCCACCGGGGAGCTGTTTTTT.